A selection of T cell receptor beta chains follows, all from one sample in a study of blood T cell repertoires in COVID-19. Produced via immunoSEQ multiplex PCR; TCRdb's table is partial and in-frame only. In the table there are 310,000 or so clones, 91% of which are singletons. The specimen sequenced was peripheral blood. The receptors shown here come from a woman in her twenties or thirties with COVID-19, enrolled during active disease. CDR3s include the opening cysteine and the closing phenylalanine or tryptophan. Fields, in order: D gene, J gene, CDR3 length, clone size, V gene, CDR3 protein, CDR3 DNA. The D gene is left open where the match is weak. Rows give clone size only sometimes, using once, few, many, or a class for an expanded clone.

>.|TRBJ1-1|13|.|TRBV7-6
CASSFDSYTEAFF
TGTGCCAGCAGCTTTGACAGCTACACTGAAGCTTTCTTT
>TRBD1|TRBJ2-5|14|.|TRBV19
CASQPGTGRETQYF
TGTGCCAGCCAGCCGGGGACAGGGAGAGAGACCCAGTACTTC
>TRBD1|TRBJ1-1|16|.|TRBV7-6
CASSLEGGEWGTEAFF
TGTGCCAGCAGCTTAGAAGGGGGCGAATGGGGCACTGAAGCTTTCTTT
>TRBD2|TRBJ2-7|14|.|TRBV4-1
CASSQGLATYEQYF
TGCGCCAGCAGCCAAGGACTAGCCACCTACGAGCAGTACTTC
>.|TRBJ2-4|14|.|TRBV7-6
CASSLEAGRNIQYF
TGTGCCAGCAGCTTAGAGGCGGGAAGGAACATTCAGTACTTC
>.|TRBJ1-5|18|.|TRBV28
CASTLKRSRDAGDQPQHF
TGTGCCAGCACACTTAAAAGGTCCCGGGACGCAGGGGATCAGCCCCAGCATTTT
>TRBD1|TRBJ1-2|18|.|TRBV3-1/TRBV3-2
CASSQATGTGTVKGGYTF
TGTGCCAGCAGCCAAGCAACCGGGACAGGTACGGTGAAGGGCGGCTACACCTTC
>TRBD2|TRBJ2-7|15|.|TRBV7-8
CASSPVAGRSYEQYF
TGTGCCAGCAGCCCCGTAGCGGGACGCTCCTACGAGCAGTACTTC
>.|TRBJ2-5|13|.|TRBV24-1
CATSDARDETQYF
TGTGCCACCAGTGATGCCCGGGATGAGACCCAGTACTTC
>TRBD2|TRBJ2-7|15|.|TRBV6-5
CASRTGLAGPYEQYF
TGTGCCAGCAGAACGGGGCTAGCGGGGCCCTACGAGCAGTACTTC
>.|TRBJ2-1|14|.|TRBV11-1
CASSPRAKANEQFF
TGTGCCAGCAGCCCTAGAGCAAAGGCGAATGAGCAGTTCTTC
>.|TRBJ1-5|15|.|TRBV19
CASSPYYEVNQPQHF
TGTGCCAGTAGTCCCTACTATGAGGTCAATCAGCCCCAGCATTTT
>TRBD1|TRBJ2-7|14|few|TRBV6-1
CASSEKGQSYEQYF
TGTGCCAGCAGTGAAAAGGGACAGAGCTACGAGCAGTACTTC
>.|TRBJ2-7|11|.|TRBV5-8
CASSPPHGQYF
TGTGCCAGCAGCCCGCCCCACGGGCAGTACTTC
>TRBD1|TRBJ2-7|15|.|TRBV7-8
CASSATGARLGEQYF
TGTGCCAGCAGCGCGACAGGGGCGCGACTAGGGGAGCAGTACTTC
>TRBD1|TRBJ1-1|14|.|TRBV5-1
CASSAGQGDTEAFF
TGCGCCAGCAGCGCGGGACAGGGAGACACTGAAGCTTTCTTT
>.|TRBJ2-1|22|.|TRBV21-1
CASSKGPGPGLAGGGLGNEQFF
TGTGCCAGCAGCAAAGGACCCGGGCCGGGACTAGCGGGAGGGGGGTTAGGCAATGAGCAGTTCTTC
>TRBD1|TRBJ1-1|13|.|TRBV29-1
CSTLTGTNTEAFF
TGCAGCACCCTGACAGGGACGAACACTGAAGCTTTCTTT
>TRBD1|TRBJ1-1|17|.|TRBV5-1
CASSLGGTAQMNTEAFF
TGCGCCAGCAGCTTGGGGGGGACAGCACAAATGAACACTGAAGCTTTCTTT
>.|TRBJ1-3|14|.|TRBV29-1
CSADPGNSGNTIYF
TGCAGCGCCGACCCGGGTAACTCTGGAAACACCATATATTTT
>TRBD2|TRBJ2-7|16|.|TRBV5-1
CASSLVVGTSPYEQYF
TGCGCCAGCAGCTTGGTGGTCGGGACTAGTCCCTACGAGCAGTACTTC
>.|TRBJ2-2|15|once|TRBV28
CASSFRGPNTGELFF
TGTGCCAGCAGTTTCAGGGGTCCGAACACCGGGGAGCTGTTTTTT
>TRBD1|TRBJ2-7|14|.|TRBV6-5
CASRFNRGSYEQYF
TGTGCCAGCAGGTTCAACAGGGGGTCCTACGAGCAGTACTTC
>.|TRBJ2-5|17|.|TRBV5-4
CASSLDPAGQSGETQYF
TGTGCCAGCAGCTTGGACCCCGCCGGACAGAGCGGAGAGACCCAGTACTTC
>.|TRBJ1-3|13|.|TRBV5-3
CARSSSGRNTIYF
TGTGCCAGAAGCTCGTCAGGCCGAAACACCATATATTTT
>TRBD1|TRBJ1-5|17|.|TRBV19
CASTRPGQGRTRQPQHF
TGTGCCAGTACCCGGCCGGGACAGGGGAGGACCAGGCAGCCCCAGCATTTT
>TRBD1|TRBJ2-7|13|.|TRBV11-2
CASSLQGAYEQYF
TGTGCCAGCAGCTTACAGGGGGCCTACGAGCAGTACTTC
>TRBD1|TRBJ1-4|14|.|TRBV15
CATARGDGNEKLFF
TGTGCCACAGCCAGGGGGGACGGTAATGAAAAACTGTTTTTT
>TRBD2|TRBJ2-1|16|.|TRBV18
CASSHPREVLSNEQFF
TGTGCCAGCTCCCACCCACGGGAGGTCCTTAGCAATGAGCAGTTCTTC
>.|TRBJ2-5|14|.|TRBV18
CASSPATGEETQYF
TGTGCCAGCTCACCCGCGACGGGAGAGGAGACCCAGTACTTC
>TRBD2|TRBJ2-1|16|.|TRBV24-1
CATSGLRTSGSDEQFF
TGTGCCACCAGTGGACTACGGACTAGCGGGAGTGATGAGCAGTTCTTC
>.|TRBJ1-1|14|.|TRBV27
CASSLRGGETEAFF
TGTGCCAGCAGTTTACGAGGGGGAGAGACTGAAGCTTTCTTT
>.|TRBJ1-3|18|.|TRBV25-1
CASSEWGTGNGSGNTIYF
TGTGCCAGCAGTGAATGGGGCACAGGGAACGGCTCTGGAAACACCATATATTTT
>.|TRBJ1-1|13|.|TRBV7-2
CASSLRQNTEAFF
TGTGCCAGCAGCTTAAGACAGAACACTGAAGCTTTCTTT
>TRBD1|TRBJ1-2|16|.|TRBV2
CASSESDRGQSNGYTF
TGTGCCAGCAGTGAATCAGACAGGGGGCAGTCTAATGGCTACACCTTC
>.|TRBJ2-1|16|.|TRBV6-2/TRBV6-3
CASSTSPRGAYNEQFF
TGTGCCAGCAGTACAAGCCCGCGCGGAGCCTACAATGAGCAGTTCTTC
>.|TRBJ1-1|15|.|TRBV7-2
CASSPRGPSLTEAFF
TGTGCCAGCAGCCCCAGGGGTCCGTCCCTCACTGAAGCTTTCTTT
>.|TRBJ1-5|14|.|TRBV5-6
CASSLGHSNQPQHF
TGTGCCAGCAGTCTCGGACATAGCAATCAGCCCCAGCATTTT
>TRBD1|TRBJ1-1|14|.|TRBV11-2
CASSLTGISTEAFF
TGTGCCAGCAGCTTGACAGGGATTAGCACTGAAGCTTTCTTT
>TRBD1|TRBJ1-2|15|.|TRBV11-2
CASSLRRDSIYGYTF
TGTGCCAGCAGCTTACGCCGGGACAGCATTTATGGCTACACCTTC
>TRBD1|TRBJ1-4|14|.|TRBV5-1
CASSPGGSGEKLFF
TGCGCCAGCAGCCCAGGGGGCTCAGGGGAAAAACTGTTTTTT
>TRBD2|TRBJ2-3|16|.|TRBV5-4
CASSLPSLAATDTQYF
TGTGCCAGCAGCTTGCCATCTCTAGCGGCCACAGATACGCAGTATTTT
>TRBD1|TRBJ1-2|16|.|TRBV18
CASSPLGTATNYGYTF
TGTGCCAGCTCACCATTAGGGACAGCCACTAACTATGGCTACACCTTC
>TRBD2|TRBJ2-1|17|.|TRBV28
CASSSEGGGSTYNEQFF
TGTGCCAGCAGTTCGGAGGGCGGGGGGTCGACCTACAATGAGCAGTTCTTC
>TRBD1|TRBJ1-1|15|few|TRBV7-9
CASSLDWTGVGEAFF
TGTGCCAGCAGCTTAGACTGGACAGGGGTTGGTGAAGCTTTCTTT
>TRBD2|TRBJ2-7|17|.|TRBV29-1
CSVGGLAGGLSSYEQYF
TGCAGCGTTGGAGGGCTAGCGGGAGGCCTGAGCTCCTACGAGCAGTACTTC
>.|TRBJ1-1|19|.|TRBV7-6
CASSLAREARGPYPTEAFF
TGTGCCAGCAGCTTAGCGCGGGAGGCCAGGGGTCCTTACCCCACTGAAGCTTTCTTT
>TRBD1|TRBJ1-1|16|.|TRBV6-5
CASSYDGTGGGTEAFF
TGTGCCAGCAGTTACGATGGGACAGGGGGCGGCACTGAAGCTTTCTTT
>TRBD2|TRBJ2-7|14|.|TRBV2
CASSGTSGSYEQYF
TGTGCCAGCAGTGGTACTAGCGGGAGTTACGAGCAGTACTTC